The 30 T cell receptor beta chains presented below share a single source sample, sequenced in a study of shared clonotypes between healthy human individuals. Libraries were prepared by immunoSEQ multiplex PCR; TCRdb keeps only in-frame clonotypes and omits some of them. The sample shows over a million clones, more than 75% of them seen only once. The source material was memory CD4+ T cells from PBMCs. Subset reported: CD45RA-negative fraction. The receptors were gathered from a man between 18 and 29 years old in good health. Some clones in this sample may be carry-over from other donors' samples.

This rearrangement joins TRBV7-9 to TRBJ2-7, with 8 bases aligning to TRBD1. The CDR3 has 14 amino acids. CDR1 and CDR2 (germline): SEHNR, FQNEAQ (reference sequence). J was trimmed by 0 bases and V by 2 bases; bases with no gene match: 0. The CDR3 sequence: CASSLTGGSYEQYF. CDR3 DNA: TGTGCCAGCAGCTTAACAGGGGGCTCCTACGAGCAGTACTTC.

Written as DNA, the CDR3 is TGTGCCAGCAGTTTAGCAGGACAGGGTCTTGAGACCCAGTACTTC. It yields the protein CASSLAGQGLETQYF. V and J are TRBV27 and TRBJ2-5; 8 nucleotides match TRBD1. Germline V CDR1 and CDR2: MNHEY, SMNVEV (reference sequence). The length of the CDR3 is 15 residues. Trimming cost V 2 bases and J 5 bases; bases outside gene matches: 7.

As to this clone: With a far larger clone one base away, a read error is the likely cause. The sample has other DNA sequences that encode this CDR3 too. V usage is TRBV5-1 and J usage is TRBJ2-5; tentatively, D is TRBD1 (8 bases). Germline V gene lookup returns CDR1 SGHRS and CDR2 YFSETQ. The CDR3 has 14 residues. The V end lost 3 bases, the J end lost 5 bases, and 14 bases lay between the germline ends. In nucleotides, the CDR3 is TGCGCCAGCAGCTCAGGACAGGGAGGGGAGACCCAGTACTTC. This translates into CASSSGQGGETQYF.

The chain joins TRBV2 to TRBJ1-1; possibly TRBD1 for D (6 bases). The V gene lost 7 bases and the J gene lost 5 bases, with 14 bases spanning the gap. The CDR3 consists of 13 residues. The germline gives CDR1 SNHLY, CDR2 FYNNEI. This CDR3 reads CASIREGGTEAFF. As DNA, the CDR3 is TGTGCCAGCATTCGGGAGGGGGGGACTGAAGCTTTCTTT.

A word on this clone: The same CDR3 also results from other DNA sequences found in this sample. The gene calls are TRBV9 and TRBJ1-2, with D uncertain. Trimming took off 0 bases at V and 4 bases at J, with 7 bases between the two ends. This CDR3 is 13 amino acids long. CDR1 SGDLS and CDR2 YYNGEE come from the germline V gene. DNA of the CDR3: TGTGCCAGCAGCGTAGAGGGTTTCTATGGCTACACCTTC. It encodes CASSVEGFYGYTF.

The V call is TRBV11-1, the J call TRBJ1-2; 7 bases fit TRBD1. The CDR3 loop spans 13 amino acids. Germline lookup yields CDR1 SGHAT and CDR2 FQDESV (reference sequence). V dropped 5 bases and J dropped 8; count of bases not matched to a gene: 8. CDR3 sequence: CASSQDRAAGYTF. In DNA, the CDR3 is TGTGCCAGCAGCCAAGACAGGGCGGCCGGCTACACCTTC.

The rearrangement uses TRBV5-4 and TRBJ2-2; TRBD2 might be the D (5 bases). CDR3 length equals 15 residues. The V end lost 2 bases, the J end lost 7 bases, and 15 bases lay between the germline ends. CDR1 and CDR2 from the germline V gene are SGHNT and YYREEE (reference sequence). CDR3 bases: TGTGCCAGCAGCTTATTTTCCGGGAAGGTCGGGGAGCTGTTTTTT. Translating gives CASSLFSGKVGELFF. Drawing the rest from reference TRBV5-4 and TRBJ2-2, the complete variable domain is ETGVTQSPTHLIKTRGQQVTLRCSSQSGHNTVSWYQQALGQGPQFIFQYYREEENGRGNFPPRFSGLQFPNYSSELNVNALELDDSALYLCASSLFSGKVGELFFGEGSRLTVL.

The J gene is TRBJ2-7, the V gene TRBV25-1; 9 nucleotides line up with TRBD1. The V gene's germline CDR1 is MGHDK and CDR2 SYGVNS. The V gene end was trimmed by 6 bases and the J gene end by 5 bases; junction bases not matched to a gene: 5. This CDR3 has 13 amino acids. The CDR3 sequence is CASRGTGSDEQYF. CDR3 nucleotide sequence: TGTGCCAGCAGAGGGACAGGGTCGGACGAGCAGTACTTC.

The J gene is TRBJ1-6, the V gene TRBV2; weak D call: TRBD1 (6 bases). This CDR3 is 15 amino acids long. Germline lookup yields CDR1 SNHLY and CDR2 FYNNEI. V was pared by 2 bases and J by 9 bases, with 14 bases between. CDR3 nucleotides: TGTGCCAGCAGTGAAACCGACAGAGGGGGTTCACCCCTCCACTTT. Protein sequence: CASSETDRGGSPLHF. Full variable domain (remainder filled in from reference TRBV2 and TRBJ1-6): EPEVTQTPSHQVTQMGQEVILRCVPISNHLYFYWYRQILGQKVEFLVSFYNNEISEKSEIFDDQFSVERPDGSNFTLKIRSTKLEDSAMYFCASSETDRGGSPLHFGNGTRLTVT.

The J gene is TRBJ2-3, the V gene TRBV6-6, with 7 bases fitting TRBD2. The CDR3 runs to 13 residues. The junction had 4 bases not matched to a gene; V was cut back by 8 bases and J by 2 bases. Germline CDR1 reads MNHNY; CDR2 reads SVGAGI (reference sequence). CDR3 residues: CASRGEATDTQYF. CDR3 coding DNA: TGTGCCAGCCGGGGGGAGGCCACAGATACGCAGTATTTT.

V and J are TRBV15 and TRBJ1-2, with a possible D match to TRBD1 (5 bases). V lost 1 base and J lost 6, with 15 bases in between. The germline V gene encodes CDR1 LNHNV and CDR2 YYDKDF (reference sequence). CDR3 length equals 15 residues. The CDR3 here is CATSRGGGGMDGYTF. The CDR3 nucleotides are TGTGCCACCAGCAGAGGTGGCGGGGGGATGGATGGCTACACCTTC. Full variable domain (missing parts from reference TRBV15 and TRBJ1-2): DAMVIQNPRYQVTQFGKPVTLSCSQTLNHNVMYWYQQKSSQAPKLLFHYYDKDFNNEADTPDNFQSRRPNTSFCFLDIRSPGLGDTAMYLCATSRGGGGMDGYTFGSGTRLTVV.

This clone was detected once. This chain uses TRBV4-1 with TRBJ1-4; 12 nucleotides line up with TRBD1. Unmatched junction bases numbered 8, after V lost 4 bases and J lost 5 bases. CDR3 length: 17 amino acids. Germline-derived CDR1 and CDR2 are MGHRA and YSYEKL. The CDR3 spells CASSRTGQGAFNEKLFF. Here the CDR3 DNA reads TGCGCCAGCAGCCGAACGGGACAGGGGGCTTTCAATGAAAAACTGTTTTTT.

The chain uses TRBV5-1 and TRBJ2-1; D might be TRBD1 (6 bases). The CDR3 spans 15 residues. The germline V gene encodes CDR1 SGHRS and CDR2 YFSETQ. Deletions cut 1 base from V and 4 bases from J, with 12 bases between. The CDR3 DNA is TGCGCCAGCAGCTTGTTTGGGGGCCTATACAATGAGCAGTTCTTC. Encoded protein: CASSLFGGLYNEQFF.

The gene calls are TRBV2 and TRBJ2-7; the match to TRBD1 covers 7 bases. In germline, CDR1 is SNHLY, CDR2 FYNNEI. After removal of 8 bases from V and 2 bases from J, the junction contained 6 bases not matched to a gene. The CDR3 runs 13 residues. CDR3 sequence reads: CASRQGPTYEQYF. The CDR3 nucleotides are TGTGCCAGCCGACAGGGCCCTACCTACGAGCAGTACTTC.

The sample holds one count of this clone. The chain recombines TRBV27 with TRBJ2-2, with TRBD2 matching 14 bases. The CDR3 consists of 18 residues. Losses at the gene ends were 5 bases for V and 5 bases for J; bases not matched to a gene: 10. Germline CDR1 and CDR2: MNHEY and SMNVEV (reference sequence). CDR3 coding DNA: TGTGCCAGCAGTCCCGAAGCGACTAGCGGGAGGGGGACCGGGGAGCTGTTTTTT. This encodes CASSPEATSGRGTGELFF.

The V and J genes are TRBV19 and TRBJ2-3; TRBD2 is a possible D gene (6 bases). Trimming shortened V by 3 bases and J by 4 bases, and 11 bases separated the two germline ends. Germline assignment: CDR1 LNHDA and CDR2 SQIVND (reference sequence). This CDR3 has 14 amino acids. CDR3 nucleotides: TGTGCCAGTAGTATGACTAGTGCCCCAGATACGCAGTATTTT. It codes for CASSMTSAPDTQYF. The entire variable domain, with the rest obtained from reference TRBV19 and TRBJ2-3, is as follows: DGGITQSPKYLFRKEGQNVTLSCEQNLNHDAMYWYRQDPGQGLRLIYYSQIVNDFQKGDIAEGYSVSREKKESFPLTVTSAQKNPTAFYLCASSMTSAPDTQYFGPGTRLTVL.

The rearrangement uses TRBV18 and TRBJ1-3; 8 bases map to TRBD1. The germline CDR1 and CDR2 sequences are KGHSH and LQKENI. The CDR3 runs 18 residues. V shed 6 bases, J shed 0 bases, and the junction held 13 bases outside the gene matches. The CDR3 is CASSAAGGAGVSGNTIYF. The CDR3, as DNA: TGTGCCAGCTCGGCGGCAGGGGGCGCTGGGGTCTCTGGAAACACCATATATTTT.

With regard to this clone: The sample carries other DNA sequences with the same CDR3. The CDR3: CASSQLAYEQYF. The CDR3 DNA reads as TGTGCCAGCAGTCAGCTAGCCTACGAGCAGTACTTC. The chain is built from TRBV28 and TRBJ2-7; D is uncertain. Trimming stripped 5 bases from V and 2 bases from J, with 7 bases between. The V gene's germline CDR1 is MDHEN and CDR2 SYDVKM. The CDR3 spans 12 residues.

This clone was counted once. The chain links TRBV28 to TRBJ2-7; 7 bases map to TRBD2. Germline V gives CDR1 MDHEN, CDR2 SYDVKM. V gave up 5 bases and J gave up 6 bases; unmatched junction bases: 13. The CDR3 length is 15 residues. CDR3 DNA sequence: TGTGCCAGCAGTCACTTGACTAGCAGGGTTTTCGAGCAGTACTTC. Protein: CASSHLTSRVFEQYF.

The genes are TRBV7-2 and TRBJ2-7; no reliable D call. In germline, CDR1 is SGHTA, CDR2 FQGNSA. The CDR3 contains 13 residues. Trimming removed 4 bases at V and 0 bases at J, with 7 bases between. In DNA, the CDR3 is TGTGCCAGCAGCTGGCGGAACTCCTACGAGCAGTACTTC. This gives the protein CASSWRNSYEQYF.

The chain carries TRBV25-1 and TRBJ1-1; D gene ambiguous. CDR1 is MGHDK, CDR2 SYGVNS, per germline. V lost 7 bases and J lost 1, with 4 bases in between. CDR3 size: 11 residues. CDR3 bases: TGTGCCAGCATCAAGAACACTGAAGCTTTCTTT. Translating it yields CASIKNTEAFF.

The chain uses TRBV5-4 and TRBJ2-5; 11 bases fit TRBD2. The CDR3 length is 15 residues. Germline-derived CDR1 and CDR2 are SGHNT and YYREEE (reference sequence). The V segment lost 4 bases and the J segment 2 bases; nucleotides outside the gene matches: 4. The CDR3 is CASSRGTSGQETQYF. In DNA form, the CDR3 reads TGTGCCAGCAGCCGAGGGACTAGCGGACAAGAGACCCAGTACTTC. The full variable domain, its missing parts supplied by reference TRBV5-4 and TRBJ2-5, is ETGVTQSPTHLIKTRGQQVTLRCSSQSGHNTVSWYQQALGQGPQFIFQYYREEENGRGNFPPRFSGLQFPNYSSELNVNALELDDSALYLCASSRGTSGQETQYFGPGTRLLVL.

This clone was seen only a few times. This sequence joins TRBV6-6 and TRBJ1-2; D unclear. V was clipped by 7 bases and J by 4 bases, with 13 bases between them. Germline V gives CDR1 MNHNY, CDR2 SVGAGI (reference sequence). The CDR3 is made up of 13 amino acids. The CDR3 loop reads CASTTEPVYGYTF. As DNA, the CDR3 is TGTGCCAGCACAACGGAACCAGTCTATGGCTACACCTTC.

The CDR3 nucleotides read TGTGCCAGCAGCCTCGGGGTAGAAGCTTTCTTT. Translating gives CASSLGVEAFF. The chain uses TRBV7-3 and TRBJ1-1; no reliable D call. Germline V gene data show CDR1 as SGHTA and CDR2 as FQGTGA. This CDR3 is built from 11 residues. V lost 5 bases to trimming and J lost 8 bases, with 9 bases between them.

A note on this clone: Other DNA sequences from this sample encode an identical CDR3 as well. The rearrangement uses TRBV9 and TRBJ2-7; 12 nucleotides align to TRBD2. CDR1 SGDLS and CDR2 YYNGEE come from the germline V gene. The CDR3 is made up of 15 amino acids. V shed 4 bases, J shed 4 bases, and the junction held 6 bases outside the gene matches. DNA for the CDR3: TGTGCCAGCAGCCCCCAGGGACTAGCGGGTTACGAGCAGTACTTC. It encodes CASSPQGLAGYEQYF. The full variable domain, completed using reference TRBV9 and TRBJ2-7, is DSGVTQTPKHLITATGQRVTLRCSPRSGDLSVYWYQQSLDQGLQFLIQYYNGEERAKGNILERFSAQQFPDLHSELNLSSLELGDSALYFCASSPQGLAGYEQYFGPGTRLTVT.

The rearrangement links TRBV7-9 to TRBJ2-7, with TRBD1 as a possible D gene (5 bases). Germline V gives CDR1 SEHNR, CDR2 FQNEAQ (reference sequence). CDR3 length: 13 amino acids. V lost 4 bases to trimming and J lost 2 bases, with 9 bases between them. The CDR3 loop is CASSSQGPYEQYF. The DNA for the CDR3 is TGTGCCAGCAGCTCGCAGGGTCCCTACGAGCAGTACTTC.

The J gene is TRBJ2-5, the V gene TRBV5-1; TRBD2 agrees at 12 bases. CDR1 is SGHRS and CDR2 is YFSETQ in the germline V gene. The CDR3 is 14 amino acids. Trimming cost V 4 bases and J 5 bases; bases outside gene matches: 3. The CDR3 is CASSPGTSGETQYF. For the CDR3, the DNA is TGCGCCAGCAGCCCTGGGACTAGCGGGGAGACCCAGTACTTC.

In DNA, the CDR3 is TGTGCCAGCAGTGAAGCCGGGACAGGGTATTCTGGGGCCAACGTCCTGACTTTC. Translation: CASSEAGTGYSGANVLTF. The V call is TRBV6-1, the J call TRBJ2-6; TRBD1 matches at 9 bases. Trimming cost V 0 bases and J 1 base; bases outside gene matches: 4. The CDR3 length is 18 residues. Germline assignment: CDR1 MNHNS and CDR2 SASEGT.

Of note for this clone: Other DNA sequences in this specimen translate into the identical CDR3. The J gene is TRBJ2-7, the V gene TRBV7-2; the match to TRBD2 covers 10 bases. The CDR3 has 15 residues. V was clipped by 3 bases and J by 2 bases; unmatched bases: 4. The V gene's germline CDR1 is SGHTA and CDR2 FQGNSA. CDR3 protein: CASSFLAGETYEQYF. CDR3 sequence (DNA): TGTGCCAGCAGCTTCCTAGCGGGAGAAACCTACGAGCAGTACTTC.

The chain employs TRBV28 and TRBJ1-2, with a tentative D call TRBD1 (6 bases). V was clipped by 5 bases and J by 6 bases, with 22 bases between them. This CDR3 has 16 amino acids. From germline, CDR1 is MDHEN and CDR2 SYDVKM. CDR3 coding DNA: TGTGCCAGCAGTAATTATTATGTACAGGGACTCAATGGCTACACCTTC. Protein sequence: CASSNYYVQGLNGYTF.